These 21 T cell receptor beta chains share one sample of origin, sequenced in a study of blood T cells in healthy people across ages. Then a second PCR, running roughly 7 to 11 cycles, was carried out with a sample-barcoded 5' primer and a J-beta primer mix. Using its own MiXCR run on the 5' RACE reads, TCRdb lists one record per CDR3 protein. The data contain about 930,000 distinct CDR3 sequences, 25% to 30% of them seen just once; the ten biggest clones take up about a tenth. The data also belong to a second study, concerning T cells of mothers and their children.

The sample was blood. The receptor set was obtained from a woman in her thirties or forties in good health.

There are a few counts of this clonotype. The chain couples TRBV6-5 to TRBJ1-2; D is perhaps TRBD1 (5 bases). This CDR3 is 14 amino acids long. Germline CDR1 MNHEY, CDR2 SVGAGI. V was shortened by 2 bases and J by 2 bases, with 9 bases between the two germline ends. The DNA of the CDR3 is TGTGCCAGCAGTTACGGGGCAGGGAACTATGGCTACACCTTC. It encodes CASSYGAGNYGYTF.

This chain joins TRBV12-3 or TRBV12-4 and TRBJ2-3; D is perhaps TRBD1 (5 bases). The CDR3 length is 14 residues. The V gene lost 5 bases and the J gene lost 2 bases, with 11 bases spanning the gap. The CDR3 DNA reads as TGTGCCAGCAGTCCCTCGACAGCCACAGATACGCAGTATTTT. It translates to CASSPSTATDTQYF.

This clonotype was observed at least ten times. The chain couples TRBV7-2 to TRBJ2-7, with D hard to call. Germline V CDR1 and CDR2: SGHTA, FQGNSA. This CDR3 has 15 residues. Trimming removed 4 bases at V and 1 base at J, with 14 bases between. CDR3 region: CASSSSPGVSYEQYF. As DNA, the CDR3 is TGTGCCAGCAGCTCAAGTCCCGGTGTATCCTACGAGCAGTACTTC.

In its sample, this clonotype was seen many times. The chain combines TRBV6-1 with TRBJ2-7; D unclear. Trimming shortened V by 2 bases and J by 2 bases, and 10 bases separated the two germline ends. The CDR3 covers 14 residues. In germline, CDR1 is MNHNS, CDR2 SASEGT. The CDR3 loop is CASSEPAATYEQYF. The CDR3 coding sequence is TGTGCCAGCAGTGAACCGGCGGCCACCTACGAGCAGTACTTC.

This clonotype was recorded at least ten times. The V gene is TRBV24-1, the J gene TRBJ1-2; the D gene is possibly TRBD1 (5 bases). The CDR3 spans 12 residues. Germline V gives CDR1 KGHDR, CDR2 SFDVKD. V was clipped by 5 bases and J by 2 bases, with 5 bases between them. The CDR3 region is CATSAGNYGYTF. The CDR3 DNA is TGTGCCACCAGTGCAGGGAACTATGGCTACACCTTC.

The V and J genes are TRBV7-2 and TRBJ1-1; D perhaps matches TRBD1 (5 bases). The V and J ends lost 4 bases and 5 bases respectively, with 20 bases between them. This CDR3 is 16 amino acids long. Germline V gene lookup returns CDR1 SGHTA and CDR2 FQGNSA. The CDR3 here is CASSSASGRQGTEAFF. The CDR3 DNA reads TGTGCCAGCAGCTCTGCGTCGGGACGGCAAGGGACTGAAGCTTTCTTT.

A remark on this clonotype: Possible read error: a much larger clone is one base away. The V and J genes are TRBV28 and TRBJ2-7, with D perhaps matching TRBD1 (6 bases). Germline loops: CDR1 MDHEN, CDR2 SYDVKM. The CDR3 is made up of 16 amino acids. CDR3 nucleotides: TGTGCCGGCAGTTTCCACGCTCCGGGACAAACCTACGAGCAGTACTTC. Translating gives CAGSFHAPGQTYEQYF.

This clonotype was counted only a few times. At one boundary the junction diverges from the germline segment, which might be a read error. This chain links TRBV7-3 with TRBJ2-5, with 7 bases identical to TRBD1. The length of the CDR3 is 14 residues. Germline V gene data show CDR1 as SGHTA and CDR2 as FQGTGA. CDR3 in DNA: TGTGCCAGCAGCTTAAATGCAGGGGGAGAGGCCCAGTACTTC. It is translated as CASSLNAGGEAQYF.

This clonotype was observed at least ten times. The germline gene is not matched at one end of the junction; a read error may be the cause. For the CDR3, the DNA is TGCGCCAGCTCGACCCAGGGATCCTACGAGCAGTACTTC. Translation gives CASSTQGSYEQYF. V is TRBV6-5 and J is TRBJ2-7; TRBD1 might be the D (5 bases). The germline gives CDR1 MNHEY, CDR2 SVGAGI. The CDR3 is 13 amino acids.

This clonotype was picked up a small number of times. The V and J genes are TRBV20-1 and TRBJ2-3, with 9 bases fitting TRBD2. Losses at the gene ends were 5 bases for V and 0 bases for J; bases not matched to a gene: 6. Per the germline V gene, CDR1 is DFQATT and CDR2 is SNEGSKA (reference sequence). The CDR3 loop spans 15 amino acids. The CDR3, as DNA: TGCAGTGCTCCCCGACTAGCGGCTAGCACAGATACGCAGTATTTT. Translating it yields CSAPRLAASTDTQYF.

This clonotype occurred a few times. The V call is TRBV5-6, the J call TRBJ2-1; 9 bases line up with TRBD2. CDR3 length: 16 residues. CDR1 and CDR2 from the germline V gene are SGHDT and YYEEEE. V lost 0 bases and J lost 7; bases outside the gene matches: 8. The CDR3 is CASSLGGGGALNEQFF. In DNA, the CDR3 is TGTGCCAGCAGCTTGGGGGGCGGGGGGGCTTTGAATGAGCAGTTCTTC.

As for this clonotype: Its ends do not fully match the called genes, so a read error is possible. This chain joins TRBV28 and TRBJ1-1; possibly TRBD1 for D (5 bases). Germline CDR1 and CDR2: MDHEN and SYDVKM. The CDR3 length is 12 residues. CDR3 sequence reads: CVSREGNTEAFF. The CDR3 DNA reads TGTGTCAGCAGGGAAGGGAACACTGAAGCTTTCTTT.

This clonotype occurred a few times. The V gene is TRBV27, the J gene TRBJ2-3; TRBD2 might be the D (6 bases). The CDR3 loop spans 14 amino acids. V was clipped by 1 base and J by 6 bases, with 11 bases between them. Germline CDR1 is MNHEY and CDR2 is SMNVEV (reference sequence). The DNA of the CDR3 is TGTGCCAGCAGTTTATGGGCAGGAGGGGATACGCAGTATTTT. It translates to CASSLWAGGDTQYF.

This sequence joins TRBV20-1 and TRBJ2-1; TRBD2 aligns across 8 bases. V was pared by 5 bases and J by 7 bases, with 7 bases of the junction left unmatched. This CDR3 region has 13 residues. The germline gives CDR1 DFQATT, CDR2 SNEGSKA (reference sequence). CDR3 region: CSASGTSGNEQFF. The CDR3 coding sequence is TGCAGTGCTTCCGGGACTAGTGGAAATGAGCAGTTCTTC.

In this sample, this clonotype turned up many times. The chain is built from TRBV12-3 or TRBV12-4 and TRBJ2-1, with D perhaps TRBD2 (5 bases). The CDR3 length is 15 residues. Trimming left V 7 bases short and J 5 bases short, with 18 bases between. For the CDR3, the DNA is TGTGCCAGCACCCCTACGGTAGCGTACCACAATGAGCAGTTCTTC. Amino acid sequence: CASTPTVAYHNEQFF.

The rearrangement uses TRBV3-1 and TRBJ1-3, with a possible D match to TRBD1 (5 bases). This CDR3 region has 14 residues. Germline lookup yields CDR1 LGHDT and CDR2 YNNKEL (reference sequence). V was clipped by 9 bases and J by 7 bases, with 19 bases between them. The CDR3: CASVPPGRGNTIYF. DNA for the CDR3: TGTGCCAGTGTCCCGCCGGGACGGGGGAACACCATATATTTT.

The chain links TRBV7-9 to TRBJ2-7; D is perhaps TRBD2 (6 bases). Per germline, CDR1 SEHNR and CDR2 FQNEAQ (reference sequence). Deletions cut 1 base from V and 2 bases from J, with 12 bases between. The CDR3 covers 15 residues. The CDR3 coding sequence is TGTGCCAGCAGCTTAGATCCGGAGGGCCCCTACGAGCAGTACTTC. It translates to CASSLDPEGPYEQYF.

In this sample, this clonotype turned up a few times. V gene TRBV27 combines with J gene TRBJ2-7; 16 nucleotides align to TRBD2. The CDR3 length is 17 residues. J lost 3 bases, V lost 2 bases, and 4 bases had no gene match. Per the germline V gene, CDR1 is MNHEY and CDR2 is SMNVEV (reference sequence). The CDR3 nucleotides are TGTGCCAGCAGTTTAACGGGACTAGCGGGGGGGCACTACGAGCAGTACTTC. The encoded protein is CASSLTGLAGGHYEQYF.

This clonotype was recorded a few times. The rearrangement uses TRBV12-5 and TRBJ1-2; 8 nucleotides align to TRBD1. The CDR3 is made up of 13 amino acids. The ends lost 1 base at V and 8 bases at J; junction bases unmatched: 3. The V gene's germline CDR1 is LGHNT and CDR2 FRNRAP. The CDR3 loop reads CASGLAGQGGYTF. In DNA, the CDR3 is TGTGCTAGTGGTTTGGCTGGACAGGGCGGCTACACCTTC.

About this clonotype itself: The junction shows a germline mismatch at one end, possibly a read error. The genes are TRBV5-1 and TRBJ1-2; TRBD1 might be the D (6 bases). CDR1 and CDR2 (germline): SGHRS, YFSETQ. This CDR3 has 15 residues. CDR3 sequence (DNA): TGCGCCGGCAGCTACTACAGGGCGACAAACTATGGCTACACCTTC. This gives the protein CAGSYYRATNYGYTF.

In its sample, this clonotype was seen many times. This chain uses TRBV20-1 with TRBJ2-7; TRBD2 aligns across 9 bases. The CDR3 has 15 residues. Germline V gene lookup returns CDR1 DFQATT and CDR2 SNEGSKA (reference sequence). Losses at the gene ends were 7 bases for V and 3 bases for J; bases not matched to a gene: 13. CDR3 nucleotide sequence: TGCAGTGGAGTCCCCGCGGGGGGGCGGATCTACGAGCAGTACTTC. Encoded protein: CSGVPAGGRIYEQYF.